The source of this T cell receptor (beta chain) is a study of control samples from healthy donors and cancer patients. The CDR3 runs to 12 residues. The germline V and J ends were trimmed by 6 bases and 9 bases, with 13 bases remaining between them. From germline, CDR1 is MNHEY and CDR2 SMNVEV (reference sequence). The table came from immunoSEQ multiplex PCR; TCRdb's copy has only in-frame clones and leaves some out. The sample contains 130,000 or so clones, 94% of which appear only once. Input material: blood. The rearrangement joins TRBV27 to TRBJ2-3; D not certain. The origin of this receptor is a man aged 35 to 55 in good health. CDR3 protein: CASRSPRGTQYF. The DNA for the CDR3 is TGTGCCAGCAGATCCCCACGTGGGACGCAGTATTTT.